This TCR beta chain stems from a study of OX40 agonist ivuxolimab in advanced cancers. Looking at the study overall: Of mixed ages from about 23 to 90 and averaging about 60 years, the group was approximately 84% male. Eligibility rules accepted prior anti-PD-1, anti-PD-L1 or anti-CTLA-4 therapy, and 40% to 50% had some. Findings and caveats of the study: Clonal expansion was seen in CD4+ and CD8+ blood T cells by week 6 at 0.1 to 3.0 mg/kg.

TCRdb's copy holds only in-frame clones and misses some; the assay was immunoSEQ multiplex PCR. The sample holds roughly 90,000 clones, 91% seen once. Regarding this clone: No antigen is known for it.

The receptor's source is an adult with an advanced solid tumor such as melanoma, head and neck, liver or kidney cancer. The specimen comprised CD4+ or CD8+ T cells sorted from blood, sampled in a trial of the OX40 agonist ivuxolimab.

CDR3 in DNA: TGCGCCAGCAGCCAAGGGGACAGGGGCACAGATACGCAGTATTTT. Its protein is CASSQGDRGTDTQYF. The chain is built from TRBV5-1 and TRBJ2-3; 9 bases map to TRBD1. The length of the CDR3 is 15 residues. Trimming took 4 bases from V and 1 from J; bases not matched to a gene: 4. The germline gives CDR1 SGHRS, CDR2 YFSETQ.